The 19 T cell receptor beta chains presented below share a single source sample, sequenced in a study of cytotoxic CD8 clonotypes in ibrutinib-treated CLL (dated by TCRdb to the early 2020s). What this sample's time point label stands for: more than 10 months on ibrutinib. The library was generated by the immunoSEQ multiplex PCR assay. TCRdb obtained this table from immuneACCESS and retained in-frame rearrangements with V and J assigned. These tables miss some clones; where compared with another copy, unresolved V genes account for less than half of the shortfall, and the remainder is unexplained. The sample data list about 140,000 clones, and 80% to 95% of these were observed just once. Roughly 10% of the sample goes to the ten largest clones. The sequencing here drew on PBMCs, taken after 12 months of ibrutinib treatment. These receptors were obtained from a human donor with chronic lymphocytic leukemia.

The chain combines TRBV5-8 with TRBJ2-7; 7 bases match TRBD1. The V gene's germline CDR1 is SGHTS and CDR2 YDEGEE. This CDR3 is 12 amino acids long. Trimming at V came to 5 bases and at J to 4 bases, leaving 3 bases not matched to a gene. The CDR3 loop is CASRTGIYEQYF. The DNA for the CDR3 is TGTGCCAGCAGGACAGGGATTTACGAGCAGTACTTC.

This chain links TRBV28 with TRBJ1-1; TRBD1 might be the D (6 bases). The CDR3 is made up of 14 amino acids. Deletions cut 10 bases from V and 0 bases from J, with 15 bases between. Germline CDR1 MDHEN, CDR2 SYDVKM. The CDR3 sequence: CATGQLVMNTEAFF. The CDR3 bases are TGTGCCACCGGACAGCTTGTAATGAACACTGAAGCTTTCTTT.

The chain joins TRBV5-4 to TRBJ2-7; D is undetermined. The germline V and J ends were trimmed by 2 bases and 5 bases, with 5 bases remaining between them. From germline, CDR1 is SGHNT and CDR2 YYREEE (reference sequence). The CDR3 runs 11 residues. The CDR3 sequence: CASSFFDEQYF. The DNA of the CDR3 is TGTGCCAGCAGCTTTTTTGACGAGCAGTACTTC.

V is TRBV27 and J is TRBJ2-3; D is perhaps TRBD2 (6 bases). There are 17 residues in the CDR3. V lost 4 bases and J 1 base, leaving 18 bases between the germline ends. Germline loops: CDR1 MNHEY, CDR2 SMNVEV (reference sequence). CDR3 bases: TGTGCCAGCAGTTCCCTTTTAGTCGGGAGTGGCACAGATACGCAGTATTTT. The encoded protein is CASSSLLVGSGTDTQYF.

A few counts support this clone. V usage is TRBV19 and J usage is TRBJ2-1, with D possibly being TRBD1 (5 bases). The germline V gene encodes CDR1 LNHDA and CDR2 SQIVND (reference sequence). Trimming took 8 bases from V and 0 from J, leaving 17 bases between them. There are 16 residues in the CDR3. The CDR3 DNA is TGTGCCAGTGCAGACAGTTCCCCAATCTCCTACAATGAGCAGTTCTTC. Its protein is CASADSSPISYNEQFF.

This clone showed up just once. The chain recombines TRBV25-1 with TRBJ2-7; no clear D. Trimming pared 4 bases from V and 4 bases from J, leaving 8 bases between. The germline CDR1 and CDR2 sequences are MGHDK and SYGVNS. This CDR3 is built from 12 residues. The CDR3: CASSAPVYEQYF. The DNA of the CDR3 is TGTGCCAGCAGTGCCCCAGTATACGAGCAGTACTTC.

This clone was seen only a few times. The chain couples TRBV6-5 to TRBJ2-3; D gene uncertain. The CDR3 runs 11 residues. Germline V lookup: CDR1 MNHEY, CDR2 SVGAGI. The V end was cut by 8 bases, the J end by 9 bases, with 12 bases between. The CDR3 here is CASQVRDTQYF. In DNA form, the CDR3 reads TGTGCCAGCCAAGTCCGAGACACGCAGTATTTT.

CDR3 protein: CASSLDRGLHEQYF. The CDR3 DNA reads as TGTGCCAGCAGCTTAGACAGGGGGCTCCACGAGCAGTACTTC. V usage is TRBV7-2 and J usage is TRBJ2-7; 9 bases line up with TRBD1. V lost 1 base to trimming and J lost 5 bases; unmatched junction nucleotides: 3. Per germline, CDR1 SGHTA and CDR2 FQGNSA. This CDR3 has 14 amino acids.

The rearrangement uses TRBV23-1 and TRBJ2-7; TRBD2 agrees at 8 bases. TRBV23-1 is an ORF for which the function is uncertain. The CDR3 loop spans 16 amino acids. V gave up 6 bases and J gave up 6 bases; unmatched junction bases: 16. The CDR3 loop is CASRSSHGRVAAEQYF. CDR3 DNA: TGCGCCAGCAGGTCCTCGCACGGGAGGGTAGCCGCCGAGCAGTACTTC.

The chain joins TRBV9 to TRBJ2-2; D may be TRBD2 (6 bases). Trimming took off 4 bases at V and 0 bases at J, with 19 bases between the two ends. Germline values: CDR1 SGDLS, CDR2 YYNGEE. The CDR3 contains 18 residues. Written as DNA, the CDR3 is TGTGCCAGCAGCCCTCACAAGCTGGGGGGATCGAACACCGGGGAGCTGTTTTTT. This translates into CASSPHKLGGSNTGELFF.

Comment on this clone: At one of its ends the junction is not consistent with the germline gene, which may arise from a read error. This chain connects TRBV14 to TRBJ2-5, with D tentatively TRBD1 (5 bases). The CDR3 covers 15 residues. Per germline, CDR1 SGHDN and CDR2 FVKESK. Here the CDR3 reads CASSQGGVSQGTQYF. The CDR3 bases are TGTGCCAGCAGCCAAGGGGGCGTATCCCAAGGGACCCAGTACTTC.

This clone appeared a single time. The gene calls are TRBV28 and TRBJ2-3; maybe TRBD1 (6 bases). V lost 6 bases and J lost 10, with 20 bases in between. Germline lookup yields CDR1 MDHEN and CDR2 SYDVKM. This CDR3 is built from 14 residues. The CDR3 region is CASRSIPGSGAQYF. In nucleotides, the CDR3 is TGTGCCAGCAGGTCCATCCCCGGGTCAGGGGCGCAGTATTTT.

J is TRBJ1-1 and V is TRBV27, with 8 bases aligning to TRBD1. Germline loops: CDR1 MNHEY, CDR2 SMNVEV (reference sequence). V shed 6 bases and J 1 base; nucleotides not matched to a gene: 4. The CDR3 is 14 residues long. The CDR3 DNA reads TGTGCCAGCAGAAAGACAGGGGCGAACACTGAAGCTTTCTTT. Translated, it gives CASRKTGANTEAFF.

The chain links TRBV4-2 to TRBJ2-1, with D possibly TRBD2 on 6 matching bases. With 6 bases removed from V and 6 bases from J, the gap between germline ends came to 21 bases. CDR1 and CDR2 (germline): LGHNA, YNFKEQ. This CDR3 comprises 16 residues. The CDR3 bases are TGTGCCAGCAGTTTAAGAATTAGCGGAGAGGGCAATGAGCAGTTCTTC. This sequence encodes CASSLRISGEGNEQFF.

This chain joins TRBV28 and TRBJ1-5; no firm D call. Germline V CDR1 and CDR2: MDHEN, SYDVKM. V was cut by 2 bases and J by 5 bases, with 10 bases left in between. This CDR3 is built from 14 residues. The CDR3 bases are TGTGCCAGCAGTTTAAGGGTCGTCGATCAGCCCCAGCATTTT. It is translated as CASSLRVVDQPQHF.

This chain connects TRBV6-5 to TRBJ2-7; 8 nucleotides align to TRBD1. This CDR3 is 14 amino acids long. Germline-derived CDR1 and CDR2 are MNHEY and SVGAGI. V gave up 0 bases and J gave up 4 bases; unmatched junction bases: 2. The CDR3 reads CASSYSWDRYEQYF. As DNA, the CDR3 is TGTGCCAGCAGTTACTCTTGGGACAGGTACGAGCAGTACTTC.

The J gene is TRBJ2-1, the V gene TRBV29-1; D is unresolved. The germline V gene encodes CDR1 SQVTM and CDR2 ANQGSEA. The CDR3 has 13 amino acids. The V gene lost 4 bases and the J gene lost 1 base, with 8 bases spanning the gap. Here the CDR3 reads CSVAPESYNEQFF. In nucleotides, the CDR3 is TGCAGCGTTGCACCGGAGTCCTACAATGAGCAGTTCTTC.

This chain joins TRBV19 and TRBJ1-1; the match to TRBD1 covers 7 bases. This CDR3 has 13 residues. The V gene end was trimmed by 0 bases and the J gene end by 8 bases; junction bases not matched to a gene: 3. CDR1 LNHDA and CDR2 SQIVND come from the germline V gene (reference sequence). CDR3 region: CASSIDRDSEAFF. The CDR3 nucleotides read TGTGCCAGTAGTATAGACCGGGACAGCGAAGCTTTCTTT.

This chain joins TRBV25-1 and TRBJ1-6; the match to TRBD1 covers 7 bases. From germline, CDR1 is MGHDK and CDR2 SYGVNS. V lost 7 bases, J lost 10 bases, and 13 bases stayed unmatched. This CDR3 is built from 15 residues. In DNA form, the CDR3 reads TGTGCCAGCAACAGGGGATCAGGCGTGGGATCACCCCTCCACTTT. Translated, it gives CASNRGSGVGSPLHF.